This is a list of T cell receptor beta chains from one sample in a study of a mutant IDH1 vaccine in newly diagnosed glioma. Their antigens are not known. Here immunoSEQ multiplex PCR was the method, and the copy in TCRdb shows in-frame clones only, minus some. The sample lists fewer than 75,000 clones; around 85% were seen once. The sample in question was PBMCs, obtained from a glioma patient whose treatment included an IDH1 peptide vaccine. All receptors derive from a woman in her forties or fifties with glioma. The CDR3 runs from the conserved cysteine through the conserved F or W. A D gene is named only where the DNA matches it firmly. Some rows mark clone size as missing; the rest say once, few, many or name a class of expanded clone.

j_gene,d_gene,v_gene,abundance,len,CDR3nt,CDR3aa
TRBJ2-3,-,TRBV6-6,-,11,TGTGCCAGCAGTTATCAACCTACGCAGTATTTT,CASSYQPTQYF
TRBJ1-1,TRBD1,TRBV29-1,-,13,TGCAGCGGATCAGGACAGGGGGTTTATGAAGCTTTCTTT,CSGSGQGVYEAFF
TRBJ2-7,-,TRBV2,-,11,TGTGCCAGCATGGGGACCTACGAGCAGTACTTC,CASMGTYEQYF
TRBJ2-5,-,TRBV4-3,-,13,TGCGCCAGCAGCCTCTTTGGGGGGGAGACCCAGTACTTC,CASSLFGGETQYF
TRBJ1-6,-,TRBV11-2,-,17,TGTGCCAGCAGCTTAGGCGGAGTGGGGTCCTATAATTCACCCCTCCACTTT,CASSLGGVGSYNSPLHF
TRBJ2-7,-,TRBV6-1,-,14,TGTGCCAGCAGTGAAGGACTAGTAGGCTACGAGCAGTACTTC,CASSEGLVGYEQYF
TRBJ1-1,TRBD1,TRBV29-1,few,12,TGCAGCGTACAGGGGGGTGGCACTGAAGCTTTCTTT,CSVQGGGTEAFF
TRBJ2-7,TRBD2,TRBV7-2,-,17,TGTGCCAGCAGCTTAGCGAACCCTAGCGGGGGAAACTACGAGCAGTACTTC,CASSLANPSGGNYEQYF
TRBJ1-5,-,TRBV19,-,14,TGTGCCAGCGGAGGGAGGCAGCTCAATCAGCCCCAGCATTTT,CASGGRQLNQPQHF
TRBJ1-6,TRBD1,TRBV6-1,few,17,TGTGCCAGCAGTGAAGAATGGAGTGGGACAGCGAATTCACCCCTCCACTTT,CASSEEWSGTANSPLHF